This T cell receptor beta chain was obtained from a study of T-cell reconstitution after alpha-beta-depleted transplantation in children. The CDR3 consists of 15 residues. Per germline, CDR1 LGHNA and CDR2 YSLEER. Trimming pared 4 bases from V and 3 bases from J, leaving 13 bases between. This clonotype was counted a few times. The library targeted TCRbeta and was prepared with unique molecular identifiers. TCRdb analysed the PCR reads with MiXCR anew, one entry per CDR3 protein. The sample has 150,000 to 250,000 distinct CDR3 sequences; 6.3% are singletons. The sequence was obtained from a girl younger than two with combined immunodeficiency, due to receive a stem cell transplant. This chain links TRBV4-3 with TRBJ2-1; D may be TRBD1 (5 bases). Sample: PBMCs, taken before TCRalphabeta/CD19-depleted stem cell transplant. The CDR3 sequence: CASSRTIPNYNEQFF. CDR3 DNA: TGCGCCAGCAGCCGGACAATCCCAAACTACAATGAGCAGTTCTTC.